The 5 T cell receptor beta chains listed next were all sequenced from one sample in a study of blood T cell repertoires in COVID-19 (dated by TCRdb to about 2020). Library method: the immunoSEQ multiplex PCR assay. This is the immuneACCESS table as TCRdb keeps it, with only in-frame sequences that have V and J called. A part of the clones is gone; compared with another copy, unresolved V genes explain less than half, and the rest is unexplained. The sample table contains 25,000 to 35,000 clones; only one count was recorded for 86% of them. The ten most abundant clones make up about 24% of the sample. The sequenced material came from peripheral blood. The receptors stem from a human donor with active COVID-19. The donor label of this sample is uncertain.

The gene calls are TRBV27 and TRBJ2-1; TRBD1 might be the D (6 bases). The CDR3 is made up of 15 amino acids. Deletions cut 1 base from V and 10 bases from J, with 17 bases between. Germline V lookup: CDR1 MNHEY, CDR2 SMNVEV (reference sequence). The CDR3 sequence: CASSLYGTPVEEQFF. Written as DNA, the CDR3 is TGTGCCAGCAGTTTATATGGGACACCGGTAGAGGAGCAGTTCTTC.

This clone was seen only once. The CDR3 coding sequence is TGTGCCAGCAGCTTAGGGGGACAGGGGTGGTTGTACTTC. The encoded protein is CASSLGGQGWLYF. This chain connects TRBV11-2 to TRBJ2-7; TRBD1 matches at 10 bases. Germline V lookup: CDR1 SGHAT, CDR2 FQNNGV. The CDR3 contains 13 residues. The J segment lost 12 bases and the V segment lost 1 base, leaving 6 bases of the junction unmatched.

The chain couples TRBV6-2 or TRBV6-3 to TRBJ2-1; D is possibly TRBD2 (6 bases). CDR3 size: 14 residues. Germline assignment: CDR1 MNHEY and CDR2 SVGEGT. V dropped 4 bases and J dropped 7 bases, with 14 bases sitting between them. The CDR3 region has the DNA TGTGCCAGCAGTTCCGGGAGATACTCAAATGAGCAGTTCTTC. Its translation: CASSSGRYSNEQFF.

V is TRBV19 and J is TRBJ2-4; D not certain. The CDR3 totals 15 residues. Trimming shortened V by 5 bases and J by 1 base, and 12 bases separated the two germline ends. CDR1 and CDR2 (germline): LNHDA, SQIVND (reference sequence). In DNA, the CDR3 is TGTGCCAGTAGTCCTACAGCTCTGGCCAAAAACATTCAGTACTTC. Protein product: CASSPTALAKNIQYF.

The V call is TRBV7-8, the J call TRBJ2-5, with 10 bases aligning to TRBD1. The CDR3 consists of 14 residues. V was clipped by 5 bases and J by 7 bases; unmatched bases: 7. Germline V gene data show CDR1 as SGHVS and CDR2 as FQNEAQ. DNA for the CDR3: TGTGCCAGCAGCCCCTTGGGGGACAGGGGGACCCAGTACTTC. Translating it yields CASSPLGDRGTQYF.